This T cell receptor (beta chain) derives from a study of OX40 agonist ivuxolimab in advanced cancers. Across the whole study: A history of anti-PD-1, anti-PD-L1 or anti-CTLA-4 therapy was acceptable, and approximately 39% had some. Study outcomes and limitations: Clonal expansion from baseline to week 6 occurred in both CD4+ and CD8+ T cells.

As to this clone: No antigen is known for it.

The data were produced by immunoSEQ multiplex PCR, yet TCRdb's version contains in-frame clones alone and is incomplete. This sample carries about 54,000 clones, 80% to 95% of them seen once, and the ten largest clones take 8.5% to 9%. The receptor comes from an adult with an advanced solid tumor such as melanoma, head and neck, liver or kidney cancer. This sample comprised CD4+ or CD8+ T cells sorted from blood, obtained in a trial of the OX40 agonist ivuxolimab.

In nucleotides, the CDR3 is TGTGCCAGCAGCTCGGCCGGGACAGGTTTCTACGAGCAGTACTTC. Its translation is CASSSAGTGFYEQYF. The chain couples TRBV7-9 to TRBJ2-7, with 8 bases matching TRBD1. J was trimmed by 3 bases and V by 4 bases; bases with no gene match: 8. Germline-derived CDR1 and CDR2 are SEHNR and FQNEAQ (reference sequence). This CDR3 comprises 15 residues.